This TCR beta chain was identified during a study of T-cell memory formation after mild COVID-19. Study-level results: CD4+ contracting clones lay mainly in CM and EM, CD8+ ones in EMRA. Pre-infection memory harbored some responding clones, suggesting cross-reactive memory joined.

TCRdb ran MiXCR on the 5' RACE reads and lists one entry per CDR3 protein. The sample records fewer than 200,000 distinct CDR3 sequences, approximately 18% being singletons. The CDR3 has 13 residues. CDR1 and CDR2 from the germline V gene are MNHEY and SMNVEV (reference sequence). Trimming pared 7 bases from V and 4 bases from J, leaving 12 bases between. For this clonotype: Its antigen is not identified.

The chain couples TRBV27 to TRBJ2-3; D is tentatively TRBD1 or TRBD2 (5 bases each). The receptor comes from a man between 18 and 29 years old who had mild COVID-19 (a few samples of this study predate the infection). Cell type and time point are not known. Sequencing was done on a sample of PBMCs or a T cell subset sorted from them (not recorded which). In DNA form, the CDR3 reads TGTGCCAGCACCCTCGTGGGGGCAGATACGCAGTATTTT. Its protein is CASTLVGADTQYF.